This T cell receptor beta chain was recorded in a study of cytomegalovirus exposure and HLA in healthy donors. The CDR3 runs 16 residues. Trimming took off 0 bases at V and 4 bases at J, with 15 bases between the two ends. Germline V gives CDR1 LGHNA, CDR2 YNFKEQ. Among the donors, all were healthy bone marrow donors. The PCR employed 60 Vbeta primers together with 13 Jbeta primers. TCRdb's table, derived via immunoSEQ multiplex PCR, lists solely in-frame clones and lacks some. This sample lists about 67,000 clones; its ten largest clones have roughly 5%. A note on this clone: The antigen remains unidentified.

Study results and limitations: Some V segments, TRBV6-2 and TRBV6-3 among them, were indistinguishable and were therefore excluded. The authors later linked a missense DCLRE1C variant to TCR beta V- and J-gene trimming. TCR beta V segments were, for the most part, productive about 87% or about 30% of the time in an earlier analysis.

The V gene is TRBV4-2, the J gene TRBJ2-5; D perhaps matches TRBD1 (6 bases). This clonotype originated in a woman aged 35 to 49 in good health and CMV-seropositive. The sample comprised PBMCs. CDR3 DNA: TGTGCCAGCAGCCAAGATCCTTCGTCAGGGGTAGAGACCCAGTACTTC. Amino acids: CASSQDPSSGVETQYF.